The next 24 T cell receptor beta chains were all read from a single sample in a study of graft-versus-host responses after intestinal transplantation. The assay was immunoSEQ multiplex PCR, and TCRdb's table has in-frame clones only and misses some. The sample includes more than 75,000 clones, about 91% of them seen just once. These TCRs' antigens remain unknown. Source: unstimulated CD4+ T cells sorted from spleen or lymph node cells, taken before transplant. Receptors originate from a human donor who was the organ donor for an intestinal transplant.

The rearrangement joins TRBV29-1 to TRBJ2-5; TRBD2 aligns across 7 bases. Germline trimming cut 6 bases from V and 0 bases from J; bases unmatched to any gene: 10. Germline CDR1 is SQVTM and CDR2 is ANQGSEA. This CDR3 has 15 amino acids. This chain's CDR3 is CSVGFSSGYQETQYF. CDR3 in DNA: TGCAGCGTCGGCTTCTCTAGCGGCTACCAAGAGACCCAGTACTTC.

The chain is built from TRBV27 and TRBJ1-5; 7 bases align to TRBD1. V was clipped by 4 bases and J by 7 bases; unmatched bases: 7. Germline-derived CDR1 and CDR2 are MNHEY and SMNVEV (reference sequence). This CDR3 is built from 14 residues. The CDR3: CASSSEGAWQPQHF. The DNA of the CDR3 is TGTGCCAGCAGTTCAGAGGGGGCTTGGCAGCCCCAGCATTTT.

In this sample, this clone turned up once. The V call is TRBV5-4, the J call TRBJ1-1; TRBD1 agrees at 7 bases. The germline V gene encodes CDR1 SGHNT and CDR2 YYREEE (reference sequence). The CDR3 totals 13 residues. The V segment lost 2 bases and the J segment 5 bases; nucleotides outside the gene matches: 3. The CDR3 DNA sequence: TGTGCCAGCAGCTTACAGGGGCGAACTGAAGCTTTCTTT. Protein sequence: CASSLQGRTEAFF.

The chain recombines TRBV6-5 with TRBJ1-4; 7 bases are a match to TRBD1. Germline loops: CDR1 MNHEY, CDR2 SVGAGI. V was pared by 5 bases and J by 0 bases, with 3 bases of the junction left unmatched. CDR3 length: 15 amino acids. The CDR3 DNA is TGTGCCAGCAGTAGGGGGCCACCAACTAATGAAAAACTGTTTTTT. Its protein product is CASSRGPPTNEKLFF.

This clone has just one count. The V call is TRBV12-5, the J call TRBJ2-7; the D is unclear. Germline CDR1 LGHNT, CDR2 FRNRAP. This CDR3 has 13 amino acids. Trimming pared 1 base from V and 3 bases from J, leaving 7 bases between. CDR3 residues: CASGLADYYEQYF. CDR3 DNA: TGTGCTAGTGGTTTGGCAGATTACTACGAGCAGTACTTC.

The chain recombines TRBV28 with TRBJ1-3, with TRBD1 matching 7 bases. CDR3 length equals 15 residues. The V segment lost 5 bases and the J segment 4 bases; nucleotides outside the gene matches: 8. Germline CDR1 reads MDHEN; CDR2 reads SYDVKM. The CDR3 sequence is CASSLRGAYGNTIYF. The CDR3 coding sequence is TGTGCCAGCAGTCTCAGGGGGGCATACGGAAACACCATATATTTT.

CDR3 nucleotides: TGCGCCAGCAGCTTGGGGATCGTTGCCAGGGGGAATGAAAAACTGTTTTTT. Its protein is CASSLGIVARGNEKLFF. The gene calls are TRBV5-1 and TRBJ1-4; TRBD1 matches at 7 bases. CDR1 and CDR2 (germline): SGHRS, YFSETQ. J gave up 5 bases and V 0 bases, and 10 bases lay outside the gene matches. The CDR3 extends over 17 amino acids.

The CDR3 DNA reads TGTGCCAGCAGTTACTCGAGAGTAGATACGCAGTATTTT. Its protein product is CASSYSRVDTQYF. This chain uses TRBV6-5 with TRBJ2-3; D not resolved. Germline CDR1 and CDR2: MNHEY and SVGAGI. The CDR3 has 13 amino acids. V was clipped by 0 bases and J by 5 bases, with 6 bases between them.

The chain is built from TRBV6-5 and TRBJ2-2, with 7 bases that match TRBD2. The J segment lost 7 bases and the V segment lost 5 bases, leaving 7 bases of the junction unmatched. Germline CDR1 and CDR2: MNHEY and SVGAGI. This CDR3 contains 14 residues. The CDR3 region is CASSLSGGFGELFF. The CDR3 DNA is TGTGCCAGCAGTCTGTCCGGGGGGTTCGGGGAGCTGTTTTTT.

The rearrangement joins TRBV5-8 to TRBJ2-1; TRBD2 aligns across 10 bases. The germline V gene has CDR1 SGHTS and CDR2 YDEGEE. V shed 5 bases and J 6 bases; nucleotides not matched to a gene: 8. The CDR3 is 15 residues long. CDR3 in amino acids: CASSSSGRAFNEQFF. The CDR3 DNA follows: TGTGCCAGCAGTTCCAGCGGGAGGGCCTTCAATGAGCAGTTCTTC.

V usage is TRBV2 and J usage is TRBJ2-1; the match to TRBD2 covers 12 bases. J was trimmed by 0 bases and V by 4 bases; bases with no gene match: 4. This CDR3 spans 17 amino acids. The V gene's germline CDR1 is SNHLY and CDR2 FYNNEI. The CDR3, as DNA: TGTGCCAGCAGTGGACTAGCGGGGGATCACTCCTACAATGAGCAGTTCTTC. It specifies CASSGLAGDHSYNEQFF. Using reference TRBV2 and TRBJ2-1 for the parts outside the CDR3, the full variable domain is EPEVTQTPSHQVTQMGQEVILRCVPISNHLYFYWYRQILGQKVEFLVSFYNNEISEKSEIFDDQFSVERPDGSNFTLKIRSTKLEDSAMYFCASSGLAGDHSYNEQFFGPGTRLTVL.

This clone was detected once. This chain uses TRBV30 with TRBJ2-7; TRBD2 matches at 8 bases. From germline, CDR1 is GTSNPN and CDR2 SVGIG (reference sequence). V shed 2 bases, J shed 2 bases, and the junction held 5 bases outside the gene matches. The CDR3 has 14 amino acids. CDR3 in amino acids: CAWSRGGAAYEQYF. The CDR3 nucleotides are TGTGCCTGGAGTCGGGGGGGGGCGGCCTACGAGCAGTACTTC.

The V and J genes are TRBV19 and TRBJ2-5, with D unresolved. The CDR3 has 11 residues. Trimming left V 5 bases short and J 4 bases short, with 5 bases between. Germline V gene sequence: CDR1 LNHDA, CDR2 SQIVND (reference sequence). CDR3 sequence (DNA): TGTGCCAGTAGTTACGGAGAGACCCAGTACTTC. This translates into CASSYGETQYF.

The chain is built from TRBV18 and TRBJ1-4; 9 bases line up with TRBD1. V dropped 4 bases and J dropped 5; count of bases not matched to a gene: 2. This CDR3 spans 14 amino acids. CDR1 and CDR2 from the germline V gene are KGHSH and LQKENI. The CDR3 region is CASSQDRGNEKLFF. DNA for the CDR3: TGTGCCAGCTCACAGGACAGGGGAAATGAAAAACTGTTTTTT. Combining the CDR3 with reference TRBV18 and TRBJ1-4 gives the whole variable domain NAGVMQNPRHLVRRRGQEARLRCSPMKGHSHVYWYRQLPEEGLKFMVYLQKENIIDESGMPKERFSAEFPKEGPSILRIQQVVRGDSAAYFCASSQDRGNEKLFFGSGTQLSVL.

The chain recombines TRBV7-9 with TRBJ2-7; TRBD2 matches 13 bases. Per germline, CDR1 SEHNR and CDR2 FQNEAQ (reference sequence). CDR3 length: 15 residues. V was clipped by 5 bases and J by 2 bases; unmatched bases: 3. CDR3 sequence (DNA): TGTGCCAGCAGCGTGACTAGCGGGGGGCCCTACGAGCAGTACTTC. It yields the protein CASSVTSGGPYEQYF. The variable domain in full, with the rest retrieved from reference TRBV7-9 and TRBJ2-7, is DTGVSQNPRHKITKRGQNVTFRCDPISEHNRLYWYRQTLGQGPEFLTYFQNEAQLEKSRLLSDRFSAERPKGSFSTLEIQRTEQGDSAMYLCASSVTSGGPYEQYFGPGTRLTVT.

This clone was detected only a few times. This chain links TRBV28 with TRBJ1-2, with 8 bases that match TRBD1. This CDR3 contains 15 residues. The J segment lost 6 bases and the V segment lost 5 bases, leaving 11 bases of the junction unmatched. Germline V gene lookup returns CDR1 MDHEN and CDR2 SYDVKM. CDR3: CASSLAGGNTNGYTF. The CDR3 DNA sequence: TGTGCCAGCAGTCTAGCAGGGGGCAATACGAATGGCTACACCTTC.

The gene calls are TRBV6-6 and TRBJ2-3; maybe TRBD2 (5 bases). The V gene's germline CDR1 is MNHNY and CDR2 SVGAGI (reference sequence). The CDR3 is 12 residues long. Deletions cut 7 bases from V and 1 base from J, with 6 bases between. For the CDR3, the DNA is TGTGCCAGCATTAGCGGCACAGATACGCAGTATTTT. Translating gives CASISGTDTQYF.

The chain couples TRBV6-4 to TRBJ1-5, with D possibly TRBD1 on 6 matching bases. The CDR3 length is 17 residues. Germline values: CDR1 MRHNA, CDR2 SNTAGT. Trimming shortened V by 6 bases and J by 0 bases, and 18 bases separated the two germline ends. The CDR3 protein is CASSDSGGKYSNQPQHF. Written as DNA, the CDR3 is TGTGCCAGCAGCGATTCTGGGGGCAAGTATAGCAATCAGCCCCAGCATTTT.

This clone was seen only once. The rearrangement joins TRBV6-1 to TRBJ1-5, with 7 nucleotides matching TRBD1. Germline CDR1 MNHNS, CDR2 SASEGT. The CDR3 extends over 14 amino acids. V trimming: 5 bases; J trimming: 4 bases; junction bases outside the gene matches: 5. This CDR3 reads CASSLKTGNQPQHF. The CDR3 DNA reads TGTGCCAGCAGTCTTAAGACAGGGAATCAGCCCCAGCATTTT.

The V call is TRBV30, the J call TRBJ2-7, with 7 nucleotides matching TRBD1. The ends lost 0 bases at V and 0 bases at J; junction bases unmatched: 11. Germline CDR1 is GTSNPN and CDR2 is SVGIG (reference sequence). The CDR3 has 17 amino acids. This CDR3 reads CAWSVRHPGTVSYEQYF. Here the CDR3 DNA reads TGTGCCTGGAGTGTCCGACACCCCGGGACAGTCTCCTACGAGCAGTACTTC.

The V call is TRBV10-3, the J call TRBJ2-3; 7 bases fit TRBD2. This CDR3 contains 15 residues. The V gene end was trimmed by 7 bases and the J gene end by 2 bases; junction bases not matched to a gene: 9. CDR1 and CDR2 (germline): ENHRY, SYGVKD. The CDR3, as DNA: TGTGCCATCACCAAGACTAGCCAAGACACAGATACGCAGTATTTT. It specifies CAITKTSQDTDTQYF.

The CDR3 sequence: CASSELGQGTDTQYF. In DNA form, the CDR3 reads TGTGCCAGCAGTGAACTGGGACAGGGCACAGATACGCAGTATTTT. V is TRBV25-1 and J is TRBJ2-3; TRBD1 aligns across 8 bases. This CDR3 comprises 15 residues. Looked up from germline, CDR1 is MGHDK and CDR2 is SYGVNS. V gave up 2 bases and J gave up 1 base; unmatched junction bases: 2.

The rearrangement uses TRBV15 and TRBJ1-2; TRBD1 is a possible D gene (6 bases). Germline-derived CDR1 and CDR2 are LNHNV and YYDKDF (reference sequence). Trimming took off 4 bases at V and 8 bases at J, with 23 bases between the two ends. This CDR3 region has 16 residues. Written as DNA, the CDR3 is TGTGCCACCAGCAACGCATTTGGACAGAAGTCATACGGCTACACCTTC. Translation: CATSNAFGQKSYGYTF.

CDR3 protein: CASSSPRRGVLFEQYF. The CDR3 nucleotides are TGTGCCAGCAGTTCGCCCCGCCGGGGAGTACTCTTCGAGCAGTACTTC. This chain uses TRBV28 with TRBJ2-7; tentative D call: TRBD2 (5 bases). Looked up from germline, CDR1 is MDHEN and CDR2 is SYDVKM. This CDR3 has 16 residues. The V end lost 4 bases, the J end lost 6 bases, and 22 bases lay between the germline ends.